The sequence of this TCR beta chain was determined in a study of chemoradiotherapy in HPV16-positive cancers. In the study overall: Two HPV16-positive patients' cells yielded candidate HPV-specific clones and common motifs. General study findings and limits: Better recurrence-free survival went with HPV-responsive T-cell expansion in HPV16-positive patients. HPV-specific T cells were functionally defined from only a couple of HPV16-positive patients.

As to this clone: What it binds is unknown.

Generated by immunoSEQ multiplex PCR, the TCRdb table keeps only in-frame clones and is missing some. The sample has approximately 2,000 clones; around 90% are singletons. Germline CDR1 reads SNHLY; CDR2 reads FYNNEI. The CDR3 is 14 amino acids. The ends were cut back, 2 bases at V and 2 bases at J, with 9 bases in the middle. Repertoires were sampled repeatedly during chemoradiotherapy. This sequence was found in a human donor with HPV-associated anogenital cancer. Here the sequenced sample was tumor tissue, taken from a patient who underwent chemoradiotherapy. J is TRBJ1-1 and V is TRBV2; D not resolved. The CDR3 nucleotides read TGTGCCAGCAGTGAACGGACGAGAAACACTGAAGCTTTCTTT. Translation: CASSERTRNTEAFF.